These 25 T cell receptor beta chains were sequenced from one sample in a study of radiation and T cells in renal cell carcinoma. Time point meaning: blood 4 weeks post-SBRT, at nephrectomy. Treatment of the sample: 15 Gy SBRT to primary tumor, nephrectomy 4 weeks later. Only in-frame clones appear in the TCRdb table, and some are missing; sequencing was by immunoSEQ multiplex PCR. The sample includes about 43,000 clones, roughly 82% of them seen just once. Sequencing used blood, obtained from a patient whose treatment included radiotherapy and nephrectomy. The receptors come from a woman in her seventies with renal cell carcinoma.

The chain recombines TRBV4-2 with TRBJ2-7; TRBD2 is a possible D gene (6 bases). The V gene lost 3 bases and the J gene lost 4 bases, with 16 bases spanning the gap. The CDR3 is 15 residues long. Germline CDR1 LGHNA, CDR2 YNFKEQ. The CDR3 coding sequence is TGTGCCAGCAGCCACGCTGCGGAGGGGTGGTACGAGCAGTACTTC. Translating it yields CASSHAAEGWYEQYF.

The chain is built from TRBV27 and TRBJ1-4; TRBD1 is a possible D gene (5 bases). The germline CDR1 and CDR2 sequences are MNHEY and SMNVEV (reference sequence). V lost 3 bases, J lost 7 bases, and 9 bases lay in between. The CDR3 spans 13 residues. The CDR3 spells CASSFGDAEKLFF. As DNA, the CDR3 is TGTGCCAGCAGTTTTGGGGACGCTGAAAAACTGTTTTTT.

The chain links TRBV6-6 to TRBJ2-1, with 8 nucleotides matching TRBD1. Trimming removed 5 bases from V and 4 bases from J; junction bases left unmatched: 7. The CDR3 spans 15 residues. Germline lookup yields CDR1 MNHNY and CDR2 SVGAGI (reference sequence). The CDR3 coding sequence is TGTGCCAGCAGTGAGACGACAGGGGAATACAATGAGCAGTTCTTC. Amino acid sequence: CASSETTGEYNEQFF.

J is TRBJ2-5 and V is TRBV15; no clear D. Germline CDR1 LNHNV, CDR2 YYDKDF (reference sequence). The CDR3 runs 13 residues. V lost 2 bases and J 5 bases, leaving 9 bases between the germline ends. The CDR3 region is CATSRSPGETQYF. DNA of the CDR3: TGTGCCACCAGCAGATCCCCCGGGGAGACCCAGTACTTC.

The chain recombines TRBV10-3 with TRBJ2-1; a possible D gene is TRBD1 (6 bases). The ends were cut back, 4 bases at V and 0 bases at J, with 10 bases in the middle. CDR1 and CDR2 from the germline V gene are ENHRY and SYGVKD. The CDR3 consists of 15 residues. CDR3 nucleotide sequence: TGTGCCATCAGTGGGGACACCAGCTCCTACAATGAGCAGTTCTTC. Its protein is CAISGDTSSYNEQFF.

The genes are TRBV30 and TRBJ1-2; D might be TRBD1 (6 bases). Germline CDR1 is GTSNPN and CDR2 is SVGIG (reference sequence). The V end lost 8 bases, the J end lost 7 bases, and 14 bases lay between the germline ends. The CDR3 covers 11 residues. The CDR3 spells CAQQGRSGYTF. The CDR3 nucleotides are TGTGCCCAACAGGGTAGGAGTGGCTACACCTTC.

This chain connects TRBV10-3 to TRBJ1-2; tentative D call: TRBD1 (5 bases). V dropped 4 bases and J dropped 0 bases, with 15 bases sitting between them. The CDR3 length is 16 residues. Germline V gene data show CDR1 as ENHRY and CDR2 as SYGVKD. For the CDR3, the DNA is TGTGCCATCAGTGTGAGGACATCGGCCGCTAACTATGGCTACACCTTC. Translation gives CAISVRTSAANYGYTF.

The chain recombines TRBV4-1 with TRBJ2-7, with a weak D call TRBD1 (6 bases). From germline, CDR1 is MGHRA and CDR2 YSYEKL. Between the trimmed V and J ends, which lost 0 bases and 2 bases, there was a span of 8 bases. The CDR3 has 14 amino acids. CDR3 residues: CASSQDRGPYEQYF. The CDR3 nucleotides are TGCGCCAGCAGCCAAGACAGGGGTCCCTACGAGCAGTACTTC.

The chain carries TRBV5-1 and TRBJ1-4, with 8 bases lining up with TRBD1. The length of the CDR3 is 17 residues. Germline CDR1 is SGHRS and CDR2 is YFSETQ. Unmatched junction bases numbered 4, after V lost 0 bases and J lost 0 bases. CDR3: CASSLGAGGATNEKLFF. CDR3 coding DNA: TGCGCCAGCAGCTTGGGGGCAGGGGGCGCAACTAATGAAAAACTGTTTTTT.

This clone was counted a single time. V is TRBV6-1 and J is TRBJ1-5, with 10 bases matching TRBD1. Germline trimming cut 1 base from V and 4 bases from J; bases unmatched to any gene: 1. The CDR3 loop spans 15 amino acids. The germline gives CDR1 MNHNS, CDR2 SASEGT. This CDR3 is CASSEGTGGNQPQHF. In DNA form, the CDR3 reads TGTGCCAGCAGTGAAGGGACAGGGGGAAATCAGCCCCAGCATTTT.

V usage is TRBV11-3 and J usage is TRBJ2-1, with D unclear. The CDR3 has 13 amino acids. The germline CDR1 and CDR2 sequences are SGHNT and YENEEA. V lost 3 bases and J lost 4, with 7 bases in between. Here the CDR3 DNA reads TGTGCCAGCAGCTTGGAAGTTTACAATGAGCAGTTCTTC. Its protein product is CASSLEVYNEQFF.

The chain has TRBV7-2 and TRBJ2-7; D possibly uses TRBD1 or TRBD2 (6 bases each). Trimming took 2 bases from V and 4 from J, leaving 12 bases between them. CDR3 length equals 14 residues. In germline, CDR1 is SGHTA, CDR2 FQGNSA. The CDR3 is CASSLNTGRYEQYF. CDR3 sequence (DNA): TGTGCCAGCAGCTTAAATACAGGGAGGTACGAGCAGTACTTC.

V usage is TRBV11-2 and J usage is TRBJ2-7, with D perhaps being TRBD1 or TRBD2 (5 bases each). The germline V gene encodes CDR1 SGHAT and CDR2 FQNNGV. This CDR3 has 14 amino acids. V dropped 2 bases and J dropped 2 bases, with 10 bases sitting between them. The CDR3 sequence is CASSLWGMAYEQYF. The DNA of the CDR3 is TGTGCCAGCAGCTTATGGGGGATGGCCTACGAGCAGTACTTC.

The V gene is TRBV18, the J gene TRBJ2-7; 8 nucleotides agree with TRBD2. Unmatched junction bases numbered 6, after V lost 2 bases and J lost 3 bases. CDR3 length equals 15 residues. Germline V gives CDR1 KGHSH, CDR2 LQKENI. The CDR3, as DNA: TGTGCCAGCTCACCAGAGGGTAGCGGGATCTACGAGCAGTACTTC. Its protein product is CASSPEGSGIYEQYF.

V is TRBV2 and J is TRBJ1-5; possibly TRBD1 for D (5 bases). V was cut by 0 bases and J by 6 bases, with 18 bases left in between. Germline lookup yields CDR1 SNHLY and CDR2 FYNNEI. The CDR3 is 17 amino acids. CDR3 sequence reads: CASSEAQWAGAVQPQHF. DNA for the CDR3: TGTGCCAGCAGTGAAGCGCAGTGGGCCGGGGCAGTTCAGCCCCAGCATTTT.

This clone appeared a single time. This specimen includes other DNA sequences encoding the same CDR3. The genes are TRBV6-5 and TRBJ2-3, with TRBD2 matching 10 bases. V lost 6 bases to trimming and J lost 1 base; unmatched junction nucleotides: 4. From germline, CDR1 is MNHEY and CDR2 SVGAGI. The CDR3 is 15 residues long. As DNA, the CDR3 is TGTGCCAGCAGCAGACTAGCGGGCGGCACAGATACGCAGTATTTT. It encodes CASSRLAGGTDTQYF.

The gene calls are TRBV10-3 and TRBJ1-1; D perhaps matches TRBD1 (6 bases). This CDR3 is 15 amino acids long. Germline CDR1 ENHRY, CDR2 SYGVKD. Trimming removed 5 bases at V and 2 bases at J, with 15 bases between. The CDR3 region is CAISPGGPSNTEAFF. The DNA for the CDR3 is TGTGCCATCAGTCCCGGGGGGCCCTCAAACACTGAAGCTTTCTTT.

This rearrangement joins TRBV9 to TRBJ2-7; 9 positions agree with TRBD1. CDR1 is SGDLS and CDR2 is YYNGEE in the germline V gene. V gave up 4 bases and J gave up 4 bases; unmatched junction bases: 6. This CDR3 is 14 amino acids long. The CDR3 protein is CASSTGQGPYEQYF. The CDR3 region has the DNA TGTGCCAGCAGCACGGGACAGGGACCATACGAGCAGTACTTC.

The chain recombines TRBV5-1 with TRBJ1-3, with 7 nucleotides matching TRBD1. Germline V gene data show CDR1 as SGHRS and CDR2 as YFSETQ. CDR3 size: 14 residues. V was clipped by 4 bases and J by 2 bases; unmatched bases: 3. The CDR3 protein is CASSGQGAGNTIYF. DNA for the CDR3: TGCGCCAGCAGCGGCCAGGGGGCTGGAAACACCATATATTTT.

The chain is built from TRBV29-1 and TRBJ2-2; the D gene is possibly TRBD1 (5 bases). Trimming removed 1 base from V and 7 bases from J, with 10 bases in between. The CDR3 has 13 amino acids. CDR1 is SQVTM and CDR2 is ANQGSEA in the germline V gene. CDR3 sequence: CSVEVSGNGELFF. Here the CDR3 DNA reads TGCAGCGTTGAAGTATCAGGGAACGGGGAGCTGTTTTTT.

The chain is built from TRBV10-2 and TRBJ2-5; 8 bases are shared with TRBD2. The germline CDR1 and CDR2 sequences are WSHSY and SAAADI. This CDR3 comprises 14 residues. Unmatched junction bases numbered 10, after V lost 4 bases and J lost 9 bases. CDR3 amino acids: CASSGTSGSGAQYF. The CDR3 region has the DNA TGCGCCAGCAGTGGAACTAGCGGATCGGGTGCCCAGTACTTC.

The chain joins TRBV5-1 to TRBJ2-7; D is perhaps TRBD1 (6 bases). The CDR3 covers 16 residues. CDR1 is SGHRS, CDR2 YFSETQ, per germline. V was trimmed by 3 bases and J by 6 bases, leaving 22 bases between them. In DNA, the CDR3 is TGCGCCAGCAGCTCTAAGTTCCGGGACACCCCTTTCGAGCAGTACTTC. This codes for CASSSKFRDTPFEQYF.

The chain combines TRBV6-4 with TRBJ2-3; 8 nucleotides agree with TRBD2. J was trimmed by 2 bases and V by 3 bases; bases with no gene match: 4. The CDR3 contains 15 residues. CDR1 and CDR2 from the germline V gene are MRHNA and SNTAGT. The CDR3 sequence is CASSESAGATDTQYF. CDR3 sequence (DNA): TGTGCCAGCAGTGAATCAGCGGGAGCCACAGATACGCAGTATTTT.

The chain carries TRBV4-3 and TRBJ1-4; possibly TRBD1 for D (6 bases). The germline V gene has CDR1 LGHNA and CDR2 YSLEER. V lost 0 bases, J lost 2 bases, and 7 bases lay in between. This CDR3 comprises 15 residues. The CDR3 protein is CASSQDTGTNEKLFF. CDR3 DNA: TGCGCCAGCAGCCAAGATACAGGGACTAATGAAAAACTGTTTTTT.

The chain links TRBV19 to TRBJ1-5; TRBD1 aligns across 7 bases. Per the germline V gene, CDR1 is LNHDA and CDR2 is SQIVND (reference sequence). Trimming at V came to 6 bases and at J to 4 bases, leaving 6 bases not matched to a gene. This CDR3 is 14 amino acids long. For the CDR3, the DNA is TGTGCCAGTAGGGACAGGTTTAGAAATCAGCCCCAGCATTTT. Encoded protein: CASRDRFRNQPQHF.